This T cell receptor beta chain was sequenced in a study of T-cell reconstitution after alpha-beta-depleted transplantation in children. Whole-study results and caveats: Among T cells one year after transplant, newly produced cells accounted for most counts and diversity. Several patients had high TCRbeta diversity at day 60; it came from surviving recipient T cells and thymic progenitors. About two months after transplant, alpha-beta T cells reportedly came from several hundred expanded graft clones.

Researchers prepared the TCRbeta library using unique molecular identifiers, the study reports. TCRdb passed the PCR reads through MiXCR, listing each CDR3 protein once. This table holds hundreds of thousands of distinct CDR3 sequences, more than 20% found once. The CDR3 sequence is 13 residues long. Germline lookup yields CDR1 DFQATT and CDR2 SNEGSKA (reference sequence). V lost 0 bases and J 5 bases, leaving 11 bases between the germline ends. This clonotype was observed many times. Its target is unknown. The sequencing here drew on PBMCs, mostly from graft donor cells, taken 360 days after TCRalphabeta/CD19-depleted stem cell transplant. This receptor was obtained from a boy under three years old who had a stem cell transplant for acute myeloid leukemia, so the T cells may come from the graft donor. The chain joins TRBV20-1 to TRBJ2-7; a possible D gene is TRBD2 (6 bases). As DNA, the CDR3 is TGCAGTGCTAGAGACAGGGACTCTCACGAGCAGTACTTC. Encoded protein: CSARDRDSHEQYF.